This T cell receptor beta chain derives from a study of shared clonotypes between healthy human individuals (dated by TCRdb to 2018 to 2020). Describing the broader study: The cohort included a few men and a couple of women between 18 and 49 years of age. For each donor, three plates each were used for CD4 naive and CD4 memory, two plates were used for CD8 naive, and one plate was used for CD8 memory. To estimate repertoire size and how much clonotype sharing occurs between individuals, the study deeply sequenced the blood TCR repertoires of about 5 healthy adults. To increase sequencing depth and limit assay-specific biases, TCR repertoire library preparation and sequencing were carried out by different laboratories using diverse techniques. Per donor, leukapheresis produced somewhere between about 0.9 and 10 billion PBMCs.

TCR CDR3 regions were amplified from genomic DNA by multiplex PCR using the deep immunoSEQ assay. Extracted genomic DNA from each cell subset was distributed evenly across all wells of several immunoSEQ 96-well plates, and each plate was treated as a replicate. For sorted subsets, each replicate PCR was loaded with about 0.2 ug genomic DNA, equivalent to 32,000 or so T cell genomes. The purified libraries were quantified using a Qubit 3.0 fluorometer, sized with a Bioanalyzer 2100, and then quantified again using the KAPA Library Quantification kit. Every immunoSEQ 96-well plate was sequenced on a separate single-read 150-cycle Illumina NextSeq 550 flow cell. In the original analysis: Because the immunoSEQ output included only junctional sequences and no quality scores, the filtering could not be the same as the filtering used for full-length reads. To assign V/J genes and CDR3, sequences were annotated against IMGT germline references using PyIR, a Python wrapper for IgBLAST v1.9. Reads were removed for weak V/J assignments (E-value above 1e-6), missing CDR3, stop codons, out-of-frame junctions, or ambiguous translated residues. V3J clonotypes were defined as sequences sharing the same inferred V gene, J gene, and CDR3 amino acid sequence. To compute the percentage overlap between repertoires, the number of shared unique clonotypes was divided by the size of the smaller repertoire. Three approaches were used to assess repertoire richness: RTK rarefaction, the Chao1 estimator, and Recon v2.1 estimates of unobserved clonotypes. Generation probabilities were computed with OLGA for all TCRbeta clonotypes obtained by the gDNA method from four donors. Entries here come from immuneACCESS through TCRdb and include only in-frame sequences with V and J called. Some clones fail to appear in such tables; in the studies checked, an unresolved V gene covers under half of the shortfall, and the cause of the remainder is unknown. The V and J calls and clone size were taken over from that table, and D and trimming were inferred from the DNA. The sample includes a few million clones, with 80% to 95% observed a single time. Under 0.45% of the sample goes to the ten largest clones.

Overall study results and their limits: Estimated clonotype richness was generally larger for naive than for memory subsets. When a few donors were compared, the shared fraction of clonotypes was about 5% for naive CD4, around 3.5% for naive CD8, 2.3% for memory CD4, and about 0.36% for memory CD8. Rarefaction of sorted-subset datasets indicated incomplete sequencing despite the large sequencing depth. Based on pairwise subsampling, the degree of clonotype sharing among donors was expected to be affected by sequencing depth. Because the study included a small number of donors, the genetic and exposure-history diversity represented was limited. Compared with non-shared clonotypes, clonotypes shared by all four sorted-subset donors had higher generation probabilities. Only blood was sampled, and tissue TCR repertoires likely differ from those in blood.

Healthy HIV-negative adults with no recently reported acute infections or vaccinations were included as donors. All donors were Caucasian adults living in Nashville, Tennessee, USA. CD4+ T cells were enriched by magnetic negative selection; naive cells were then positively selected on CD45RA, and the negative fraction formed the memory subset. Blood was collected by leukapheresis, and PBMCs were isolated by Ficoll-Histopaque density gradient centrifugation and then cryopreserved in liquid nitrogen vapor phase. Analytical flow cytometry was used to check the purity and quantity of each magnetically sorted T cell population. Genomic DNA was isolated from each sorted fraction and quantified by UV absorbance on a Nanodrop 2000c. From its cysteine to its phenylalanine, the CDR3 spans 16 amino acids. CDR3 DNA is the only sequence kept; it has 48 bases, read in frame from the first base. In the germline V gene, CDR1 corresponds to SGHRS and CDR2 to YFSETQ. Clipping removes 0 bases from V and 5 bases from J, with 9 as the unmatched junction base count.

A word on this clone: The target of this receptor is not known. Base-call qualities are not available, and no considerably larger clone is one nucleotide away.

This sequence originates from a man younger than 30 in good health. Some clones in this sample may be carry-over from other donors' samples. The sequenced sample was naive CD4+ T cells from PBMCs. Reading the label with the study, this specimen's cell subset or site is: CD45RA+ positively selected. The chain couples TRBV5-1 to TRBJ2-5, with 8 junctional bases fitting TRBD1. The DNA sequence follows: TGCGCCAGCAGCTTGGTTCCCCAGGGGGCCGGGGAGACCCAGTACTTC. Its translation reads: CASSLVPQGAGETQYF.